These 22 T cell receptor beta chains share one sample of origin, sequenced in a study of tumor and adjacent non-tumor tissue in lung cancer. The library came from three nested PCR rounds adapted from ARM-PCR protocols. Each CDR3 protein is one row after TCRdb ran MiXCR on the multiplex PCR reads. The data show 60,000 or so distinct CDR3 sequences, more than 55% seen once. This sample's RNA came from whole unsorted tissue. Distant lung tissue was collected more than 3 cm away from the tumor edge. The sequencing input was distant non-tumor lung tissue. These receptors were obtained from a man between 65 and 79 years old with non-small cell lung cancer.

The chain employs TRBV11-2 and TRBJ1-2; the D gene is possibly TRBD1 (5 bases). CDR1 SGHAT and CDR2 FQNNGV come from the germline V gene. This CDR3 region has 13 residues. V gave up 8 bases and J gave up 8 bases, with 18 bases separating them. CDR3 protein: CASGPSRAGGYTF. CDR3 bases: TGTGCCAGCGGCCCTAGCAGGGCGGGAGGCTACACCTTC.

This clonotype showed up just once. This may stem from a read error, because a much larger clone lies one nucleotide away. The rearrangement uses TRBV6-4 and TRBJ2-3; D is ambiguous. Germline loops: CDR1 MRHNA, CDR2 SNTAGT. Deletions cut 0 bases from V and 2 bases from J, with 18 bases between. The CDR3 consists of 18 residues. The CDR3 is CASSDSFPAWGHTDTQYF. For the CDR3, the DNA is TGTGCCAGCAGTGACTCGTTCCCCGCGTGGGGTCACACAGATACGCAGTATTTT.

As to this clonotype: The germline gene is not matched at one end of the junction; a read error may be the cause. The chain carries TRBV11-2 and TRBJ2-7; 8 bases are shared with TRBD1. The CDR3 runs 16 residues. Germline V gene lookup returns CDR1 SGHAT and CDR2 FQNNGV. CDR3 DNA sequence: TGTGCTAGCTTCCGACACGAGGACAGGGCATCCTACGAGCAGTGCTTC. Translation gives CASFRHEDRASYEQCF. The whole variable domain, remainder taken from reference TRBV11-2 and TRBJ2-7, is EAGVAQSPRYKIIEKRQSVAFWCNPISGHATLYWYQQILGQGPKLLIQFQNNGVVDDSQLPKDRFSAERLKGVDSTLKIQPAKLEDSAVYLCASFRHEDRASYEQCFGPGTRLTVT.

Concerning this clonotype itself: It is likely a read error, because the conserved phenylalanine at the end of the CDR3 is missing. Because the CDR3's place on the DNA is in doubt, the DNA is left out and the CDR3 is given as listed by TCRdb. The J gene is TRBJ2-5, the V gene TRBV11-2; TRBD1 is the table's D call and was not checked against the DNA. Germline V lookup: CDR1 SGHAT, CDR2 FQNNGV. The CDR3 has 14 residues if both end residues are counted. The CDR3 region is CASSSCEGQETHYS.

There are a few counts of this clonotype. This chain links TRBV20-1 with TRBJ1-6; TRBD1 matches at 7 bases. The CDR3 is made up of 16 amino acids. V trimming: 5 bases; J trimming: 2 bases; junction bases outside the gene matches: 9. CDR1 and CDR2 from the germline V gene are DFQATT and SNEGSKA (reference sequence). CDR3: CSAFRGTATYNSPLHF. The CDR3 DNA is TGCAGTGCTTTCCGGGGGACAGCTACCTATAATTCACCCCTCCACTTT.

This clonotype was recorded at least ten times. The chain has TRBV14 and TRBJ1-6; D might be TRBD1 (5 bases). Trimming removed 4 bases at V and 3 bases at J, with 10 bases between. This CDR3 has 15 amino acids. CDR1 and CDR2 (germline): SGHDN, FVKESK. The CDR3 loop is CASSLQGNYNSPLHF. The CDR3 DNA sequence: TGTGCCAGCAGCCTCCAGGGAAACTATAATTCACCCCTCCACTTT.

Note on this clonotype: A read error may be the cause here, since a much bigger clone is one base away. The CDR3 nucleotides read TGTGCCAGCAGCTTGACCCGGGGGGCCTACGAGACCCAGTACTTC. This codes for CASSLTRGAYETQYF. This chain links TRBV5-6 with TRBJ2-5; a weak D match, TRBD2 (7 bases). The CDR3 runs to 15 residues. CDR1 is SGHDT and CDR2 is YYEEEE in the germline V gene. Trimming shortened V by 1 base and J by 5 bases, and 15 bases separated the two germline ends.

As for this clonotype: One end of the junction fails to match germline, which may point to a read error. CDR3 nucleotides: TGCGCCAGCAGCTCGAACCAGGTTCGGCCAGATACGCATTATTTT. Residues: CASSSNQVRPDTHYF. The V gene is TRBV5-1, the J gene TRBJ2-3; no reliable D call. Germline V gives CDR1 SGHRS, CDR2 YFSETQ. CDR3 length equals 15 residues.

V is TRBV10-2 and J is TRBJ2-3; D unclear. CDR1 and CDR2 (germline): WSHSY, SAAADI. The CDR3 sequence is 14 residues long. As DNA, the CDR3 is TGCGCTAGCTCCGCGAGCCCCCTCACAGATACGCAGTATTTT. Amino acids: CASSASPLTDTQYF.

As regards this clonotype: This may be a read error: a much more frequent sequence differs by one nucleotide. CDR3 coding DNA: TGTGCCAGCAGCGCCCCGGGGGACACTGAAGCTTTCTTT. Its translation: CASSAPGDTEAFF. This chain connects TRBV5-4 to TRBJ1-1, with a possible D match to TRBD1 (5 bases). The V gene's germline CDR1 is SGHNT and CDR2 YYREEE (reference sequence). The CDR3 contains 13 residues. V was trimmed by 4 bases and J by 3 bases, leaving 10 bases between them.

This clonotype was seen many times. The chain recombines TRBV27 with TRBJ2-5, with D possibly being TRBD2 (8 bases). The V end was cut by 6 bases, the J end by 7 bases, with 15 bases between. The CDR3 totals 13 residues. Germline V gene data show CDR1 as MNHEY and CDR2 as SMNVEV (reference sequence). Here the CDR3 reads CASRREGALTQYF. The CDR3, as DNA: TGTGCCAGCAGACGGGAGGGGGCTTTGACCCAGTACTTC.

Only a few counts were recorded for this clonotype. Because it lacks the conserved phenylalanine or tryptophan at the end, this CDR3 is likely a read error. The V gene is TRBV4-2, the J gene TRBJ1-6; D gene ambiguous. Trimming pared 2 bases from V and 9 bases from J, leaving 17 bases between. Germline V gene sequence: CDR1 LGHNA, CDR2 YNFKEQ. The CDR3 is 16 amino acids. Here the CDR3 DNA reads TGTGCCAGCAGCCAATACAGACCGAATACTGGTTCACCCCTCCACCTT. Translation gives CASSQYRPNTGSPLHL.

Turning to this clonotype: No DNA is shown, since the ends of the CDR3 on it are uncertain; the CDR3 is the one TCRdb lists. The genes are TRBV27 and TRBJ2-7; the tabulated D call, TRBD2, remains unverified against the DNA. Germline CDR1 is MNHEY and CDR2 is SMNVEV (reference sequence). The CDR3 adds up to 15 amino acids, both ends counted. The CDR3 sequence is CASSLGTGAPYEQYF.

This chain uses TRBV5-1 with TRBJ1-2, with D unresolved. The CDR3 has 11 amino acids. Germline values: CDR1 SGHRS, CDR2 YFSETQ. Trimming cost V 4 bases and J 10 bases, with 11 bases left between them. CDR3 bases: TGCGCCAGCAGCCTAAACTGTGACTACACCTTC. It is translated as CASSLNCDYTF.

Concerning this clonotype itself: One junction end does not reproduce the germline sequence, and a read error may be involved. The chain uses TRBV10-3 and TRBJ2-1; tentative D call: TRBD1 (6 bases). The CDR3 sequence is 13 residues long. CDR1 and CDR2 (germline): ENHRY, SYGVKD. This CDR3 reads CPIKGRGYNEQFF. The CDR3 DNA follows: TGTCCCATCAAGGGCAGGGGCTACAATGAACAGTTCTTC.

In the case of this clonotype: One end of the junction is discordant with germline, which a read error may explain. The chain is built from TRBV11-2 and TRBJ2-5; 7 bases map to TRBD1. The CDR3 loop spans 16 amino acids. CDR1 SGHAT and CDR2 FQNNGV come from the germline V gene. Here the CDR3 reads CASSWTGTADRETQYF. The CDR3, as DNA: TGTGCCAGCAGCTGGACCGGGACAGCGGACCGAGAAACCCAATACTTC. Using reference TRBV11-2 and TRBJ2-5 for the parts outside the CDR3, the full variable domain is EAGVAQSPRYKIIEKRQSVAFWCNPISGHATLYWYQQILGQGPKLLIQFQNNGVVDDSQLPKDRFSAERLKGVDSTLKIQPAKLEDSAVYLCASSWTGTADRETQYFGPGTRLLVL.

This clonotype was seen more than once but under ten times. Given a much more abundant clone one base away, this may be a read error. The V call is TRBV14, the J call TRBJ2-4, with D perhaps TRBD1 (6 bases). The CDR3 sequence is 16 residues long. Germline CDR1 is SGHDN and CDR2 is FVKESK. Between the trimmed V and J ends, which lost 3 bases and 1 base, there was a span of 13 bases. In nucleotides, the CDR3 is TGTGCCAGCAGCCAGGAGACAGGTTCGGCCAAAAACATTCAGTACTTC. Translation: CASSQETGSAKNIQYF.

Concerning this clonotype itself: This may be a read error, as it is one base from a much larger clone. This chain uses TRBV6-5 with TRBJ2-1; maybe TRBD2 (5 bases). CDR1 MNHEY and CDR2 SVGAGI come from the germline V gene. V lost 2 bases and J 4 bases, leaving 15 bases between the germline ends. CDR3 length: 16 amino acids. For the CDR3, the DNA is TGTGCCAGCAGTTACGCTCCAGCGGAGCCATACAATGAGCAGTTCTTC. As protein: CASSYAPAEPYNEQFF.

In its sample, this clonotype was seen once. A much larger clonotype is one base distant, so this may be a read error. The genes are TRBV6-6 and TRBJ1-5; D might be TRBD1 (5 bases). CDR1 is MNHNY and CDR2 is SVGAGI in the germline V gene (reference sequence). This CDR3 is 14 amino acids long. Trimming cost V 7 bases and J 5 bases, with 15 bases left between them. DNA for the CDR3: TGTGCCAGCAACATGGGGACGGTGGATCAGCCCCAGCATTTT. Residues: CASNMGTVDQPQHF.

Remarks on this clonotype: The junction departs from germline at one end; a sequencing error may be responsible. The DNA of the CDR3 is TGTGCCAGCAGCTTCAGGACAGGGGTCCAATCGGGAGGCTACATCTTC. This codes for CASSFRTGVQSGGYIF. The gene calls are TRBV5-6 and TRBJ1-2, with 9 bases matching TRBD1. The CDR3 sequence is 16 residues long. CDR1 is SGHDT, CDR2 YYEEEE, per germline.

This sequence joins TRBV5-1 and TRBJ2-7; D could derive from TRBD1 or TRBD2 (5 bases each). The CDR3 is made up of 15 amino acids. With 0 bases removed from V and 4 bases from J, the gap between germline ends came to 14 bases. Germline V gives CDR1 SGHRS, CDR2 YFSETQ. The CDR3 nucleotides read TGCGCCAGCAGCTTGGCCGGGTCGAGGGGATACGAGCAGTACTTC. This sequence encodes CASSLAGSRGYEQYF.

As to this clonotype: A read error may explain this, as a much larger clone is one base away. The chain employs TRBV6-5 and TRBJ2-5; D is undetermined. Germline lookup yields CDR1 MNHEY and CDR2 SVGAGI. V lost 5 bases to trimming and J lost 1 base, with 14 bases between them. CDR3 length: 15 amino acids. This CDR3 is CASSPIGPSQETQYF. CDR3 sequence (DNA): TGTGCCAGCAGTCCAATCGGGCCCTCCCAAGAGACCCAGTACTTC.